This is a list of T cell receptor beta chains from one sample in a study of shared clonotypes between healthy human individuals. The data were produced by immunoSEQ multiplex PCR, yet TCRdb's version contains in-frame clones alone and is incomplete. The sample records about 2 million clones, 85% to 95% being singletons. Sequencing was done on a sample of naive CD8+ T cells sorted from blood. These receptors all stem from a man aged 18 to 29 in good health. The CDR3 runs from the conserved cysteine through the conserved F or W. The order of the fields is V gene, clone size, D gene, J gene, CDR3 protein, CDR3 DNA. The D gene is left open where the match is weak. The listing skips clone size in some rows; elsewhere it reads once, few, many or a size class.

TRBV6-1	NA	NA	TRBJ1-5	CASNRVGDQPQHF	TGTGCCAGCAACAGGGTGGGGGATCAGCCCCAGCATTTT
TRBV7-9	once	TRBD1	TRBJ2-7	CASRSSGQGSYEQYF	TGTGCCAGCAGGTCTTCGGGACAGGGATCCTACGAGCAGTACTTC
TRBV29-1	NA	TRBD1	TRBJ2-7	CSVERVGQGQYF	TGCAGCGTTGAAAGGGTAGGACAGGGGCAGTACTTC
TRBV7-9	NA	TRBD1	TRBJ2-7	CASSPTTGPPYEQYF	TGTGCCAGCAGCCCTACGACAGGGCCACCCTACGAGCAGTACTTC
TRBV19	NA	TRBD1	TRBJ2-7	CASSPAGQGYEQYF	TGTGCCAGTAGCCCCGCGGGACAGGGCTACGAGCAGTACTTC
TRBV6-5	NA	NA	TRBJ1-4	CASSPQARDEKLFF	TGTGCCAGCAGTCCCCAGGCCAGGGATGAAAAACTGTTTTTT
TRBV19	NA	TRBD1	TRBJ2-7	CASSIGAGSGQKHSYEQYF	TGTGCCAGTAGTATTGGTGCGGGTTCGGGACAGAAACACTCCTACGAGCAGTACTTC
TRBV9	NA	NA	TRBJ2-1	CASSVGGDVNNEQFF	TGTGCCAGCAGCGTAGGGGGGGACGTAAACAATGAGCAGTTCTTC
TRBV4-2	NA	TRBD2	TRBJ2-5	CASSQSYSGGQETQYF	TGTGCCAGCAGCCAATCCTATAGCGGGGGTCAAGAGACCCAGTACTTC
TRBV11-2	NA	NA	TRBJ1-2	CASSLDVAEYGYTF	TGTGCCAGCAGCTTAGATGTAGCGGAGTATGGCTACACCTTC
TRBV6-5	NA	NA	TRBJ2-1	CASGGPGFYNEQFF	TGTGCCAGCGGAGGGCCAGGATTTTACAATGAGCAGTTCTTC
TRBV5-1	NA	NA	TRBJ2-7	CASSFDSLYEQYF	TGCGCCAGCAGCTTCGACAGCCTCTACGAGCAGTACTTC
TRBV10-2	NA	NA	TRBJ2-1	CASSVPPWPYNEQFF	TGCGCCAGCAGTGTCCCCCCGTGGCCCTACAATGAGCAGTTCTTC
TRBV9	NA	NA	TRBJ2-7	CASSVGGGTHEQYF	TGTGCCAGCAGCGTAGGCGGCGGGACCCACGAGCAGTACTTC
TRBV29-1	NA	NA	TRBJ2-4	CSVEEGWGIQYF	TGCAGCGTTGAAGAGGGTTGGGGGATTCAGTACTTC
TRBV10-2	NA	TRBD2	TRBJ2-1	CATTPSGLYNEQFF	TGCGCCACCACTCCTAGCGGGCTCTACAATGAGCAGTTCTTC
TRBV9	NA	NA	TRBJ2-2	CASSVEAFTGELFF	TGTGCCAGCAGCGTAGAAGCCTTCACCGGGGAGCTGTTTTTT